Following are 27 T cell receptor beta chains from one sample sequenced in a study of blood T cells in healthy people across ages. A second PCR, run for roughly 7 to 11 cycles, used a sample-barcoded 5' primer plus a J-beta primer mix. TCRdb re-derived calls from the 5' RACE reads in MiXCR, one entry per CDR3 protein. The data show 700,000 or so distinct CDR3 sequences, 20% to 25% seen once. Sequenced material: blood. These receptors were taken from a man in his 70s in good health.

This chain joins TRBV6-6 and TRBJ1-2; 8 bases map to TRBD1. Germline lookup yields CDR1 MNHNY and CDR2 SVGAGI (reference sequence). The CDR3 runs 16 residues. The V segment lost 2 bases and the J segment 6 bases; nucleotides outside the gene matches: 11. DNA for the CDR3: TGTGCCAGCAGTTACAGGGGTATTTCAGGGGGCGATGGCTACACCTTC. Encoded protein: CASSYRGISGGDGYTF.

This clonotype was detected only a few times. The CDR3 loop reads CSVEGQATSYEQYF. CDR3 nucleotide sequence: TGCAGCGTCGAGGGACAGGCCACCTCCTACGAGCAGTACTTC. The chain combines TRBV29-1 with TRBJ2-7; 8 nucleotides agree with TRBD1. Germline CDR1 is SQVTM and CDR2 is ANQGSEA. There are 14 residues in the CDR3. V was pared by 6 bases and J by 0 bases, with 7 bases of the junction left unmatched.

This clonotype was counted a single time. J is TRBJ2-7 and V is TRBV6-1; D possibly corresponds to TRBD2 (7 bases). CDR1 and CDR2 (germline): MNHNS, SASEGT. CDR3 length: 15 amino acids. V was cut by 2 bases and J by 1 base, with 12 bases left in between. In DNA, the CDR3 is TGTGCCAGCAGTGAATGGGGGGGCCGGTCCTACGAGCAGTACTTC. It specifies CASSEWGGRSYEQYF.

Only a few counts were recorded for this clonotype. The CDR3 bases are TGTGCCAGCAGCGTTTCAGGGGACACTGAAGCTTTCTTT. It encodes CASSVSGDTEAFF. This chain links TRBV9 with TRBJ1-1, with a tentative D call TRBD1 (6 bases). Trimming took off 2 bases at V and 3 bases at J, with 8 bases between the two ends. The CDR3 has 13 amino acids. Looked up from germline, CDR1 is SGDLS and CDR2 is YYNGEE.

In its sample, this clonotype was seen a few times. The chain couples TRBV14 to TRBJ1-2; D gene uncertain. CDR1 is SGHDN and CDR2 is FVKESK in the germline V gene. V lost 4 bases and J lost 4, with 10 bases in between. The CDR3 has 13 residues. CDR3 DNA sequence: TGTGCCAGCAGCCCGGACGGATTCTATGGCTACACCTTC. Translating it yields CASSPDGFYGYTF.

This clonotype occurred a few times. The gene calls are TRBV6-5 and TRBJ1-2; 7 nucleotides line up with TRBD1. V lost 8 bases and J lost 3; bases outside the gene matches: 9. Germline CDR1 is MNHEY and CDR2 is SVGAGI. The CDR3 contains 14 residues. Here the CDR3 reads CASGRQGVDYGYTF. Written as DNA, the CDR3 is TGTGCCAGCGGAAGGCAGGGGGTAGACTATGGCTACACCTTC.

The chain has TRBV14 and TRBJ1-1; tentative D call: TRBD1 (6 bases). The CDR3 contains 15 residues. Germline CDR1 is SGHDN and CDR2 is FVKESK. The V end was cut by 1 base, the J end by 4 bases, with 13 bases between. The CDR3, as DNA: TGTGCCAGCAGCCAAGTCGGGCAGGGGAGCACTGAAGCTTTCTTT. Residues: CASSQVGQGSTEAFF.

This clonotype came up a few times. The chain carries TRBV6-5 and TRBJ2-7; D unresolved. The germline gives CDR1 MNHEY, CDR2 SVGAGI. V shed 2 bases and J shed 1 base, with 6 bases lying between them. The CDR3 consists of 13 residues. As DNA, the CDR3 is TGTGCCAGCAGTTACCCCGGGTCCTACGAGCAGTACTTC. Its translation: CASSYPGSYEQYF.

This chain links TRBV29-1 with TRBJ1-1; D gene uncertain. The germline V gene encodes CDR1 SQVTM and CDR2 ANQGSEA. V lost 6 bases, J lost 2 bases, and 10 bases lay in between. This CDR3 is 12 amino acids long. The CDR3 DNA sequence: TGCAGCGTGAAGGACCTCAACACTGAAGCTTTCTTT. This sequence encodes CSVKDLNTEAFF.

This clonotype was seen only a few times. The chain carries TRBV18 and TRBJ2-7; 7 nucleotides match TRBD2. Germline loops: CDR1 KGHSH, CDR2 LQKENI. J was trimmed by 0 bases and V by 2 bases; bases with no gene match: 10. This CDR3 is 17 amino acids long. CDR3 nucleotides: TGTGCCAGCTCACCAGGGGGGGTCGGGATTTTCTCCTACGAGCAGTACTTC. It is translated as CASSPGGVGIFSYEQYF.

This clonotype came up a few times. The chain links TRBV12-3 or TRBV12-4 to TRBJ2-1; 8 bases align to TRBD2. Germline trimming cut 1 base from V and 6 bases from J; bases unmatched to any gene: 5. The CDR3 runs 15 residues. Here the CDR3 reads CASSLETGGPNEQFF. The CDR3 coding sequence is TGTGCCAGCAGTTTAGAAACGGGGGGGCCCAATGAGCAGTTCTTC.

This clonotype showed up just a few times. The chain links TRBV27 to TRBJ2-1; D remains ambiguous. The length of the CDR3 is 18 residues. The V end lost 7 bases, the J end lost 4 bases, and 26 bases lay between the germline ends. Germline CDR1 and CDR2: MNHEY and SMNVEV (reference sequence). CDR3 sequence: CASNQARRRPTQYNEQFF. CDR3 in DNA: TGTGCCAGCAATCAGGCGCGGCGTCGACCTACCCAATACAATGAGCAGTTCTTC.

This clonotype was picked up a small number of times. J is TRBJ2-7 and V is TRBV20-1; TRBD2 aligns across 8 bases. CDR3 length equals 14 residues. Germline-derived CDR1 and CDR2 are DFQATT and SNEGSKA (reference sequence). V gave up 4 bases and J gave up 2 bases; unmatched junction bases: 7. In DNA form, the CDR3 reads TGCAGTGCTATCGGAGCGGGGGTGGCCTACGAGCAGTACTTC. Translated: CSAIGAGVAYEQYF.

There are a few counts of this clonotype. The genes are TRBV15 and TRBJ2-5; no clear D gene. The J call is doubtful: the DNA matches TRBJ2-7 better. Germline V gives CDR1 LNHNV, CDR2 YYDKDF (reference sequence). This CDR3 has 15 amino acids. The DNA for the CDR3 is TGTGCCACCAGCATAGGAAAAGATAGCTCCTACGAGCAGTACTTC. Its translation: CATSIGKDSSYEQYF.

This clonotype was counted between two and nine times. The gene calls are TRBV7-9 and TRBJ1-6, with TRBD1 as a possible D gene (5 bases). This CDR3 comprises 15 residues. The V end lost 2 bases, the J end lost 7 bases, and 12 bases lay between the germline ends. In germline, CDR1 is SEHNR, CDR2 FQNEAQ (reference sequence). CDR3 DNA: TGTGCCAGCAGCTTAAGTACAGGAGGAAATTCACCCCTCCACTTT. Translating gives CASSLSTGGNSPLHF.

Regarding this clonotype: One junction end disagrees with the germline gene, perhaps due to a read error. The CDR3 loop is CAWTGTSKEKLFF. The CDR3 DNA reads as TGTGCCTGGACGGGGACCTCTAAGGAAAAACTGTTTTTT. The rearrangement links TRBV30 to TRBJ1-4; tentatively, D is TRBD1 (5 bases). Germline CDR1 is GTSNPN and CDR2 is SVGIG (reference sequence). The CDR3 sequence is 13 residues long.

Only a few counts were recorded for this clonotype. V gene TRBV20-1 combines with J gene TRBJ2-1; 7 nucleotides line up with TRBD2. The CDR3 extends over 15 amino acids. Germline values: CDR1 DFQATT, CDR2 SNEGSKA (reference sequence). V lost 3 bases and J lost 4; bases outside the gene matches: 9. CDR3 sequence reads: CSARRQSGAYNEQFF. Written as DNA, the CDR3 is TGCAGTGCTAGGCGTCAAAGCGGGGCTTACAATGAGCAGTTCTTC.

CDR3 residues: CASSYHRAGGHEQFF. CDR3 DNA: TGTGCCAGCAGCTACCACAGGGCGGGAGGCCATGAGCAGTTCTTC. The V gene is TRBV12-3 or TRBV12-4, the J gene TRBJ2-1; 8 bases line up with TRBD2. Trimming took 6 bases from V and 8 from J; bases not matched to a gene: 12. There are 15 residues in the CDR3.

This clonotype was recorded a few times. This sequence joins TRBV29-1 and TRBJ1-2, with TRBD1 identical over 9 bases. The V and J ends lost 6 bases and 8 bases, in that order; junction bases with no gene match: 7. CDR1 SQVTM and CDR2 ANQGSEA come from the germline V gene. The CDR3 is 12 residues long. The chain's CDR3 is CSVTDRGGGYTF. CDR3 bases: TGCAGCGTGACGGACAGGGGAGGCGGCTACACCTTC.

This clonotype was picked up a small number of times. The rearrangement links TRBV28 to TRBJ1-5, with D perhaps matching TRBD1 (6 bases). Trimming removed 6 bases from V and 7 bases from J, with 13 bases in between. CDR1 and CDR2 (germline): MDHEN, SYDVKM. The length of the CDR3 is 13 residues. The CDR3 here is CASSKEGGQPQHF. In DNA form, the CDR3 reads TGTGCCAGCAGCAAAGAGGGGGGACAGCCCCAGCATTTT.

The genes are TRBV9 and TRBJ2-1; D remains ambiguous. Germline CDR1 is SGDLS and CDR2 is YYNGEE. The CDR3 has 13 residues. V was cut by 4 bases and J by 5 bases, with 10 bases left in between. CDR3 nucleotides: TGTGCCAGCAGCCCCCAACCCAACAATGAGCAGTTCTTC. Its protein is CASSPQPNNEQFF.

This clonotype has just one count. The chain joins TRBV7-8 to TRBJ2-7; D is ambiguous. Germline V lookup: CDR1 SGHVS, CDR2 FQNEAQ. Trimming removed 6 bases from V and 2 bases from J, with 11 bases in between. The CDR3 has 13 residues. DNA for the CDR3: TGTGCCAGCAGTCTGACCGCCGCCTACGAGCAGTACGTC. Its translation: CASSLTAAYEQYV.

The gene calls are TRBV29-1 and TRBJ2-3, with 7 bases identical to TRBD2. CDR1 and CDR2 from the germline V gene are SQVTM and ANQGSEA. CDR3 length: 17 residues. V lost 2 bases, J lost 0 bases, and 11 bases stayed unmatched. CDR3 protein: CSVERLAVFPSTDTQYF. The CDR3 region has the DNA TGCAGCGTTGAAAGGCTAGCGGTTTTCCCTAGCACAGATACGCAGTATTTT.

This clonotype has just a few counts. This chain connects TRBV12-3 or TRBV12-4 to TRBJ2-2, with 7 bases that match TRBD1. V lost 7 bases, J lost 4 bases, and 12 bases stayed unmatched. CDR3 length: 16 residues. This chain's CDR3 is CASTTSQGWGTGELFF. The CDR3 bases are TGTGCCAGCACCACATCACAGGGGTGGGGCACCGGGGAGCTGTTTTTT.

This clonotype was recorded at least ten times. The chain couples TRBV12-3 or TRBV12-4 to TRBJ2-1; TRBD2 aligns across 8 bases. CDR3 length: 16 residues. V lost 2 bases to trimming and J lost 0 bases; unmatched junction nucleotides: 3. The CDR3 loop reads CASSLWSGGSYNEQFF. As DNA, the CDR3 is TGTGCCAGCAGTTTATGGAGCGGGGGCTCCTACAATGAGCAGTTCTTC.

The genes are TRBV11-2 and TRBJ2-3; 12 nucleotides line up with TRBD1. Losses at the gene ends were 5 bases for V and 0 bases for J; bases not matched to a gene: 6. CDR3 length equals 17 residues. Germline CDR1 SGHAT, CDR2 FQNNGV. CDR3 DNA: TGTGCCAGCAGCCTATGGGGACAGGGGGCCAGCACAGATACGCAGTATTTT. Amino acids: CASSLWGQGASTDTQYF.

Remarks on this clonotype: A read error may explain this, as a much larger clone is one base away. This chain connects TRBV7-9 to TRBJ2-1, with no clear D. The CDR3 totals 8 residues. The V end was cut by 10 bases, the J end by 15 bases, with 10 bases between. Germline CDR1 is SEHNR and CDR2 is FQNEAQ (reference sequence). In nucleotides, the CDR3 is TGTGCCATCGGCCCAGGGTTCTTC. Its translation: CAIGPGFF.